This passage covers 21 T cell receptor beta chains from one sample sequenced in a study of blood T cells in healthy people across ages. A second PCR of about 7 to 11 cycles used a sample-barcoded 5' primer and a J-beta primer mix. TCRdb recomputed calls from the 5' RACE reads with MiXCR, one row per CDR3 protein. The table lists around 870,000 distinct CDR3 sequences, roughly 26% of them singletons, with 15% to 20% in the top ten. The specimen sequenced was blood. All receptors come from a woman aged 80 or older in good health.

CDR3 sequence reads: CASTPASGRYEQYF. The DNA of the CDR3 is TGTGCCAGCACCCCAGCTAGCGGGAGGTACGAGCAGTACTTC. This chain links TRBV27 with TRBJ2-7; 11 bases agree with TRBD2. The germline V gene encodes CDR1 MNHEY and CDR2 SMNVEV (reference sequence). V shed 7 bases and J 4 bases; nucleotides not matched to a gene: 6. This CDR3 has 14 residues.

This clonotype was counted at least ten times. The genes are TRBV29-1 and TRBJ2-4, with 9 bases lining up with TRBD1. Trimming removed 4 bases from V and 1 base from J; junction bases left unmatched: 2. The CDR3 is 14 residues long. The germline CDR1 and CDR2 sequences are SQVTM and ANQGSEA. CDR3 nucleotide sequence: TGCAGCGTTGGACAGGGGGTGGCCAAAAACATTCAGTACTTC. This codes for CSVGQGVAKNIQYF.

V is TRBV7-2 and J is TRBJ2-7; 7 nucleotides agree with TRBD1. V lost 5 bases to trimming and J lost 9 bases; unmatched junction nucleotides: 13. Per germline, CDR1 SGHTA and CDR2 FQGNSA. This CDR3 is built from 14 residues. CDR3 loop: CASSRATGLEWQYF. DNA of the CDR3: TGTGCCAGCAGCCGCGCGACAGGGTTAGAGTGGCAGTACTTC.

Concerning this clonotype: A much bigger clone sits one base away, suggesting this may be a read error. The rearrangement uses TRBV6-2 or TRBV6-3 and TRBJ2-7; D could derive from TRBD1 or TRBD2 (6 bases each). The CDR3 covers 14 residues. V lost 5 bases to trimming and J lost 2 bases, with 13 bases between them. Germline-derived CDR1 and CDR2 are MNHEY and SVGEGT. In nucleotides, the CDR3 is TGTGCCAGCAGTCACGGGGGACAACCCTACGAGCAGTACTTC. The encoded protein is CASSHGGQPYEQYF.

The chain links TRBV6-2 or TRBV6-3 to TRBJ1-5; a possible D gene is TRBD1 (5 bases). V was shortened by 6 bases and J by 7 bases, with 19 bases between the two germline ends. From germline, CDR1 is MNHEY and CDR2 SVGEGT. This CDR3 has 15 amino acids. The CDR3 is CASSSARRGRQPQHF. The CDR3 DNA follows: TGTGCCAGCAGCTCAGCGCGGCGGGGGAGACAGCCCCAGCATTTT.

The CDR3 bases are TGTGCCAGCAGCGTAAGTCAGCACTACAATGAGCAGTTCTTC. It encodes CASSVSQHYNEQFF. The chain has TRBV9 and TRBJ2-1; D not resolved. Germline-derived CDR1 and CDR2 are SGDLS and YYNGEE. The CDR3 has 14 amino acids. V was pared by 1 base and J by 3 bases, with 8 bases between.

This clonotype was recorded a few times. Being one base from a much bigger clone, this may be a read error. This chain joins TRBV2 and TRBJ2-7; D uncertain. CDR1 and CDR2 from the germline V gene are SNHLY and FYNNEI. This CDR3 has 11 residues. CDR3 nucleotide sequence: TGTGCCGGCAGTGCTGTCTACGAGCAGTACTTC. Protein: CAGSAVYEQYF.

Ten or more counts support this clonotype. This chain uses TRBV6-5 with TRBJ1-5, with D unresolved. From germline, CDR1 is MNHEY and CDR2 SVGAGI. CDR3 length equals 15 residues. V was cut by 5 bases and J by 5 bases, with 16 bases left in between. The CDR3 is CASSSSFDTYQPQHF. The CDR3 region has the DNA TGTGCCAGCAGTAGTTCCTTTGACACGTATCAGCCCCAGCATTTT.

The V gene is TRBV12-3 or TRBV12-4, the J gene TRBJ2-6; maybe TRBD2 (5 bases). The V end was cut by 4 bases, the J end by 6 bases, with 13 bases between. This CDR3 is 15 amino acids long. This CDR3 is CASSWASAAANVLTF. The CDR3 region has the DNA TGTGCCAGCAGTTGGGCGTCAGCGGCGGCCAACGTCCTGACTTTC.

This clonotype was found a few times. One base away lies a much larger clone, so this may be a sequencing read error. V gene TRBV20-1 combines with J gene TRBJ2-6; D is possibly TRBD2 (5 bases). There are 15 residues in the CDR3. V was shortened by 5 bases and J by 8 bases, with 19 bases between the two germline ends. Germline V gives CDR1 DFQATT, CDR2 SNEGSKA (reference sequence). CDR3 residues: CSAVPGISLSNVLTF. CDR3 DNA sequence: TGCAGTGCTGTCCCCGGGATTAGCTTGTCCAACGTCCTGACTTTC.

This rearrangement joins TRBV6-1 to TRBJ1-2; TRBD1 is a possible D gene (5 bases). Germline loops: CDR1 MNHNS, CDR2 SASEGT. This CDR3 is 15 amino acids long. The ends were cut back, 3 bases at V and 0 bases at J, with 11 bases in the middle. The DNA for the CDR3 is TGTGCCAGCAGTGAGGGGGACCCCGCTAACTATGGCTACACCTTC. It is translated as CASSEGDPANYGYTF.

At least ten counts were recorded for this clonotype. The gene calls are TRBV6-6 and TRBJ1-5; 7 bases align to TRBD1. The germline CDR1 and CDR2 sequences are MNHNY and SVGAGI (reference sequence). The CDR3 consists of 14 residues. J lost 3 bases, V lost 5 bases, and 4 bases had no gene match. CDR3 in amino acids: CASSRQGVNQPQHF. CDR3 sequence (DNA): TGTGCCAGCAGTCGACAGGGTGTCAATCAGCCCCAGCATTTT.

The chain joins TRBV12-3 or TRBV12-4 to TRBJ2-2; 11 bases are shared with TRBD2. Unmatched junction bases numbered 5, after V lost 6 bases and J lost 2 bases. This CDR3 region has 16 residues. In nucleotides, the CDR3 is TGTGCCAGCAGCAAACTAGCGGGGGCCAACACCGGGGAGCTGTTTTTT. Translated: CASSKLAGANTGELFF.

This clonotype was seen many times. V usage is TRBV20-1 and J usage is TRBJ2-1; 13 nucleotides align to TRBD2. CDR1 and CDR2 (germline): DFQATT, SNEGSKA (reference sequence). The CDR3 totals 15 residues. Trimming at V came to 6 bases and at J to 4 bases, leaving 6 bases not matched to a gene. The CDR3 sequence: CSASETSGGYNEQFF. In DNA, the CDR3 is TGCAGTGCCTCAGAGACTAGCGGGGGGTACAATGAGCAGTTCTTC.

At least ten counts were recorded for this clonotype. The gene calls are TRBV20-1 and TRBJ1-6; TRBD1 might be the D (6 bases). The ends were cut back, 5 bases at V and 2 bases at J, with 16 bases in the middle. Germline V gene data show CDR1 as DFQATT and CDR2 as SNEGSKA (reference sequence). The CDR3 covers 16 residues. The CDR3 loop reads CSALEARGTYNSPLHF. DNA of the CDR3: TGCAGTGCTCTAGAGGCCAGGGGCACCTATAATTCACCCCTCCACTTT.

CDR3: CASSFGTRPIYEQYF. For the CDR3, the DNA is TGTGCCAGCAGTTTTGGGACGCGACCGATCTACGAGCAGTACTTC. The rearrangement uses TRBV12-3 or TRBV12-4 and TRBJ2-5, with D perhaps given as TRBD1 or TRBD2 (5 bases each). The J call may be in error: the DNA end matches TRBJ2-7 better. The CDR3 extends over 15 amino acids.

This clonotype was picked up many times. The CDR3 nucleotides are TGTGCCTGGAGTGTACAAGGCCCCAATGAGCAGTTCTTC. Protein sequence: CAWSVQGPNEQFF. The V and J genes are TRBV30 and TRBJ2-1, with unresolved D. The V gene's germline CDR1 is GTSNPN and CDR2 SVGIG (reference sequence). The CDR3 length is 13 residues. The germline V and J ends were trimmed by 0 bases and 6 bases, with 9 bases remaining between them.

This clonotype was observed many times. The rearrangement links TRBV5-5 to TRBJ2-1; D unclear. CDR1 SGHKS and CDR2 YYEKEE come from the germline V gene (reference sequence). CDR3 length equals 14 residues. Deletions cut 5 bases from V and 6 bases from J, with 15 bases between. The CDR3 protein is CASSRTGQTNEQFF. The CDR3 DNA reads as TGTGCCAGCAGTCGCACCGGGCAAACCAATGAGCAGTTCTTC.

The V gene is TRBV21-1, the J gene TRBJ2-2; the table gives TRBD1 as D, unverified against the DNA. TRBV21-1 represents a pseudogene. The CDR3 sequence is 17 residues long. The chain's CDR3 is CASSTRLGAGNTGELFF. As DNA, the CDR3 is TGTGCCAGCAGCACTCGGTTGGGGGCCGGAAACACCGGGGAGCTGTTTTTT.

This clonotype appeared a few times. The chain recombines TRBV11-3 with TRBJ1-2; D remains unclear. This CDR3 comprises 12 residues. The germline V gene has CDR1 SGHNT and CDR2 YENEEA. V lost 3 bases and J lost 3, with 5 bases in between. The CDR3 nucleotides are TGTGCCAGCAGCTTCTTGGACTATGGCTACACCTTC. Its translation: CASSFLDYGYTF.

For this clonotype: A much larger clone is a single base away; this may be a read error. The V call is TRBV7-2, the J call TRBJ2-1; the match to TRBD2 covers 9 bases. V shed 1 base, J shed 11 bases, and the junction held 12 bases outside the gene matches. CDR3 length equals 16 residues. CDR1 and CDR2 from the germline V gene are SGHTA and FQGNSA. CDR3 region: CASSLVPSGGINKQFF. For the CDR3, the DNA is TGTGCCAGCAGCTTAGTTCCCAGCGGGGGGATTAATAAGCAGTTCTTC.